This TCR beta chain stems from a study of shared clonotypes between healthy human individuals. Study-wide results and limits: Researchers found naive subsets generally carried larger estimated richness than memory subsets.

A remark on this clone: Its specificity is unknown.

Data came from immunoSEQ multiplex PCR; TCRdb stores just in-frame clones and leaves some out. Found here are 500,000 or so clones, 95% to 96% of them singletons; the top ten hold 0.064%. The germline V gene has CDR1 LNHNV and CDR2 YYDKDF (reference sequence). The CDR3 contains 16 residues. The receptor comes from a woman in her twenties or thirties in good health. Material for sequencing was naive CD4+ T cells sorted from blood. Indicated subset: CD45RA+ positively selected. The chain carries TRBV15 and TRBJ2-5, with a tentative D call TRBD1 (6 bases). With the DNA end fitting TRBJ2-7 better, the J assignment may be wrong. The CDR3 region has the DNA TGTGCCACCAGCAGAGTAGGTGGGGGCCTGTCCTACGAGCAGTACTTC. Protein sequence: CATSRVGGGLSYEQYF.